This T cell receptor beta chain was found in a study of control samples from healthy donors and cancer patients. There are 16 residues in the CDR3. Trimming stripped 0 bases from V and 0 bases from J, with 10 bases between. Germline CDR1 reads SGDLS; CDR2 reads YYNGEE. The assay was immunoSEQ multiplex PCR, and TCRdb's table has in-frame clones only and misses some. The table includes some 15,000 clones, roughly 93% detected once. The TCR originated in a man older than 75 with lung cancer. Sequences were obtained from PBMCs. The gene calls are TRBV9 and TRBJ1-3, with a tentative D call TRBD1 (6 bases). For the CDR3, the DNA is TGTGCCAGCAGCGTAGCTCCGGACAGCTCTGGAAACACCATATATTTT. It codes for CASSVAPDSSGNTIYF.